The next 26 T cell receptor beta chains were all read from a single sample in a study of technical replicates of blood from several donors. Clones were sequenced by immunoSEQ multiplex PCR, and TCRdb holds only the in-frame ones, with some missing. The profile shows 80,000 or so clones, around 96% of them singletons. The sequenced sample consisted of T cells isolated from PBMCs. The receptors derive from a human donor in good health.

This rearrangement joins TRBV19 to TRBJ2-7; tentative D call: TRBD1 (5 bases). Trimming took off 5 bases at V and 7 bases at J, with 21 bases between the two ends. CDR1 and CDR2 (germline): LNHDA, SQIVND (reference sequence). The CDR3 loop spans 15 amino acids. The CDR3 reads CASSPQSRGQREQYF. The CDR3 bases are TGTGCCAGTAGTCCTCAGAGTCGAGGACAACGGGAGCAGTACTTC.

The CDR3 region has the DNA TGTGCCAGTAGTATCGGGACAGGGGTAAGTCAGCCCCAGCATTTT. It encodes CASSIGTGVSQPQHF. The chain uses TRBV19 and TRBJ1-5, with 10 positions matching TRBD1. This CDR3 is built from 15 residues. V lost 3 bases and J lost 6; bases outside the gene matches: 5. Germline V CDR1 and CDR2: LNHDA, SQIVND (reference sequence).

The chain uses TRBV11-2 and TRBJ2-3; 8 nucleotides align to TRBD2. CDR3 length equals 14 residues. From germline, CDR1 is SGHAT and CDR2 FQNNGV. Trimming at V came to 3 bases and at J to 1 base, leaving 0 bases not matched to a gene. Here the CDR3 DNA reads TGTGCCAGCAGCTTTAGCGGGGGCACAGATACGCAGTATTTT. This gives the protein CASSFSGGTDTQYF.

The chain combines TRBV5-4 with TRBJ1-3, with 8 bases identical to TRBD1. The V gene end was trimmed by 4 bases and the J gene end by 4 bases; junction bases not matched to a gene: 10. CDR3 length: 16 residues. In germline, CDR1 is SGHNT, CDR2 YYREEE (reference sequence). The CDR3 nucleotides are TGTGCCAGCAGCCTGTATGAGACAGGGGACGGAAACACCATATATTTT. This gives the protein CASSLYETGDGNTIYF.

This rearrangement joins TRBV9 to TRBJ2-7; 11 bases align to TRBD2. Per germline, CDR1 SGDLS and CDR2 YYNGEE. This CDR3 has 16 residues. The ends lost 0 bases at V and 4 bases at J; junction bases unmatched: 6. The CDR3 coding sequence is TGTGCCAGCAGCGTAGGGGGGACTAGCGGAACATACGAGCAGTACTTC. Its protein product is CASSVGGTSGTYEQYF.

The CDR3 sequence: CASSRSAGYGYTF. In DNA, the CDR3 is TGCGCCAGCAGCCGCTCAGCGGGCTATGGCTACACCTTC. The chain employs TRBV5-1 and TRBJ1-2; D unresolved. CDR1 SGHRS and CDR2 YFSETQ come from the germline V gene. Deletions cut 4 bases from V and 4 bases from J, with 11 bases between. The CDR3 consists of 13 residues. Full variable domain (rest looked up from reference TRBV5-1 and TRBJ1-2): KAGVTQTPRYLIKTRGQQVTLSCSPISGHRSVSWYQQTPGQGLQFLFEYFSETQRNKGNFPGRFSGRQFSNSRSEMNVSTLELGDSALYLCASSRSAGYGYTFGSGTRLTVV.

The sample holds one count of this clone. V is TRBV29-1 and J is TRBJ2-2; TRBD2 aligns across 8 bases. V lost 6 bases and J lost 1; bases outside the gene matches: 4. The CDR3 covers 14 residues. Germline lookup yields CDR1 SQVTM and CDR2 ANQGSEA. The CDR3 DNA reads TGCAGCGTGTTGCTAGCGGGGAACACCGGGGAGCTGTTTTTT. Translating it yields CSVLLAGNTGELFF.

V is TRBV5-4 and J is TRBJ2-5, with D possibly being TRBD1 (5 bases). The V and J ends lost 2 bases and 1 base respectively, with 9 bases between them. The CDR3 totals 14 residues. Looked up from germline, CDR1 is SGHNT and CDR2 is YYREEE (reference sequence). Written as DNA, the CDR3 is TGTGCCAGCAGCTTAGGGGAAATCCAAGAGACCCAGTACTTC. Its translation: CASSLGEIQETQYF.

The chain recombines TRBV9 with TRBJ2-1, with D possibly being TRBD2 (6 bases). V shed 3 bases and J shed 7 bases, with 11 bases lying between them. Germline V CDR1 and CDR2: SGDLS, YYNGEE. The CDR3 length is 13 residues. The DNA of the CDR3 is TGTGCCAGCAGCGGGGACTGGCGGAATGAGCAGTTCTTC. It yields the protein CASSGDWRNEQFF.

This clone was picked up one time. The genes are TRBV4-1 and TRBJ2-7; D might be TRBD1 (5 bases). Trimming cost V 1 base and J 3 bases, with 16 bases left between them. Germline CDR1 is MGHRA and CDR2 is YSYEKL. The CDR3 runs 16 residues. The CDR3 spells CASSQVSGHKIYEQYF. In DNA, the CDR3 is TGCGCCAGCAGCCAAGTTTCAGGACACAAGATCTACGAGCAGTACTTC.

CDR3 in amino acids: CASREWDRWDEQYF. CDR3 DNA sequence: TGTGCCAGCAGAGAATGGGACAGGTGGGACGAGCAGTACTTC. The chain has TRBV2 and TRBJ2-7, with TRBD1 identical over 8 bases. The CDR3 loop spans 14 amino acids. The V and J ends lost 6 bases and 5 bases, in that order; junction bases with no gene match: 9. Germline V gene lookup returns CDR1 SNHLY and CDR2 FYNNEI.

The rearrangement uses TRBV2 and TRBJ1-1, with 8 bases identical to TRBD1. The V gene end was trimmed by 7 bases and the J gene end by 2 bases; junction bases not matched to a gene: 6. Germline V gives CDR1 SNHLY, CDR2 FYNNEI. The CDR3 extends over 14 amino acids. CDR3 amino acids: CASTVGQANTEAFF. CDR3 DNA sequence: TGTGCCAGCACGGTGGGACAGGCCAACACTGAAGCTTTCTTT.

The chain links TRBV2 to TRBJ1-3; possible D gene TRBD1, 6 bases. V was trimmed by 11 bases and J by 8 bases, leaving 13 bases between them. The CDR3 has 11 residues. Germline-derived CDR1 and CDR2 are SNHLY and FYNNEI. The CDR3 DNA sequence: TGTGCCTACACAGGGAAGGACACCATATATTTT. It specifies CAYTGKDTIYF. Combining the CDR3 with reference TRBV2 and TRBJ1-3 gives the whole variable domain EPEVTQTPSHQVTQMGQEVILRCVPISNHLYFYWYRQILGQKVEFLVSFYNNEISEKSEIFDDQFSVERPDGSNFTLKIRSTKLEDSAMYFCAYTGKDTIYFGEGSWLTVV.

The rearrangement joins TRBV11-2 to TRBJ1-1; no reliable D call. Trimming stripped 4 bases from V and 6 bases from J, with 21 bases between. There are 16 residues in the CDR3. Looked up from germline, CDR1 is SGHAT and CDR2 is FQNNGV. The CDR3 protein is CASSSQSLSGIPEAFF. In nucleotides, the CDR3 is TGTGCCAGCAGCTCGCAATCCCTCTCTGGCATCCCTGAAGCTTTCTTT.

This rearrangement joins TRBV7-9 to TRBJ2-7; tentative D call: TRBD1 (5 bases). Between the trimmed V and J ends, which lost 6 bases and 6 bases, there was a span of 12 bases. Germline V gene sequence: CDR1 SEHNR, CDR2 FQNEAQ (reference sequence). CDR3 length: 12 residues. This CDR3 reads CASSLGASEQYF. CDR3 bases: TGTGCCAGCAGTCTAGGGGCCTCCGAGCAGTACTTC.

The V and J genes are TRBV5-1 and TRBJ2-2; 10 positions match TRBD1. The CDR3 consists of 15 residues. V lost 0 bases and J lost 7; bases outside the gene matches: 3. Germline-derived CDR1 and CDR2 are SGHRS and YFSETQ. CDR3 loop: CASSLETGGFGELFF. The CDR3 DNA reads TGCGCCAGCAGCTTGGAGACAGGGGGCTTCGGGGAGCTGTTTTTT.

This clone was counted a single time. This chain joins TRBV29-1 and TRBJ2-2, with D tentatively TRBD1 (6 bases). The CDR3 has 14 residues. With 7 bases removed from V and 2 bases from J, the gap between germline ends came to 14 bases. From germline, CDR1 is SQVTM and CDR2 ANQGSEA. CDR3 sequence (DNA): TGCAGCGCTATCGTACAGGGAAACACCGGGGAGCTGTTTTTT. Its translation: CSAIVQGNTGELFF.

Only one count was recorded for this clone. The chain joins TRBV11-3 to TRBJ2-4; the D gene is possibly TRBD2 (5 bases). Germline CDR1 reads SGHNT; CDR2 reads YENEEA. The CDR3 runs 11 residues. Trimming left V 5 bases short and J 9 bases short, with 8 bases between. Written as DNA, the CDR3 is TGTGCCAGCAGCGGGAGTTCCATTCAGTACTTC. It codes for CASSGSSIQYF.

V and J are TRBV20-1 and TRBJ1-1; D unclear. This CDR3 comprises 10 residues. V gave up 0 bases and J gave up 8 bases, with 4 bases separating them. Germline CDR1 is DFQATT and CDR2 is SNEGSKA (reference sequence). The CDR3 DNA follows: TGCAGTGCTAGAGATTCAGAAGCTTTCTTT. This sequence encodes CSARDSEAFF.

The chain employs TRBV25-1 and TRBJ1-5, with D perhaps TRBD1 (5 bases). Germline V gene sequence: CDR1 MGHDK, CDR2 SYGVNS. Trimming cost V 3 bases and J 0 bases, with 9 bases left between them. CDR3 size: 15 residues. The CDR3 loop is CASSDRVYSNQPQHF. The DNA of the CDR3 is TGTGCCAGCAGTGACAGGGTTTATAGCAATCAGCCCCAGCATTTT.

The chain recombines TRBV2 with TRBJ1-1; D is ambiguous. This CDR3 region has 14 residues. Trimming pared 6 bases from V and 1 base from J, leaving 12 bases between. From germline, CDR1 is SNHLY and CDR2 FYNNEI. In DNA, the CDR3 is TGTGCCAGCAGGGCCCCCCGAGGGAACACTGAAGCTTTCTTT. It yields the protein CASRAPRGNTEAFF.

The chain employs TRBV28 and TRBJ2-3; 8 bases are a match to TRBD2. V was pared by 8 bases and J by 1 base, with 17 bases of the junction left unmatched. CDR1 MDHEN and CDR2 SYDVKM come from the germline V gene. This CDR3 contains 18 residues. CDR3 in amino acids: CASRPQRGRDIGTDTQYF. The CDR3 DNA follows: TGTGCCAGCCGTCCTCAGCGGGGGCGAGATATAGGCACAGATACGCAGTATTTT. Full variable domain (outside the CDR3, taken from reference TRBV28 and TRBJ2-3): DVKVTQSSRYLVKRTGEKVFLECVQDMDHENMFWYRQDPGLGLRLIYFSYDVKMKEKGDIPEGYSVSREKKERFSLILESASTNQTSMYLCASRPQRGRDIGTDTQYFGPGTRLTVL.

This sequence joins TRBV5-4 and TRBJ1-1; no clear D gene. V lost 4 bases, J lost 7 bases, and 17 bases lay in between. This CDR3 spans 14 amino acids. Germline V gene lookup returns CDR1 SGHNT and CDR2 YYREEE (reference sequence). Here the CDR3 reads CASSPPNSESEAFF. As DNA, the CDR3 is TGTGCCAGCAGCCCCCCCAACTCGGAGAGTGAAGCTTTCTTT.

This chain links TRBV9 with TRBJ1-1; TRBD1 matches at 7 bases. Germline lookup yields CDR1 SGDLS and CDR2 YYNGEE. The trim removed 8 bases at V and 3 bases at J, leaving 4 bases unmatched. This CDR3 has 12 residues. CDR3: CASGQVHTEAFF. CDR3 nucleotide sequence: TGTGCCAGTGGACAGGTCCACACTGAAGCTTTCTTT.

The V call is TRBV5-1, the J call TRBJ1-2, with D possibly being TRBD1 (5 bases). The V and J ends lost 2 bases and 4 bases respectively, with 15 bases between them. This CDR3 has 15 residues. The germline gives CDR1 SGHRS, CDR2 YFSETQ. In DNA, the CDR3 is TGCGCCAGCAGCTTAGGCACAGGCGCCACCTATGGCTACACCTTC. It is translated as CASSLGTGATYGYTF.

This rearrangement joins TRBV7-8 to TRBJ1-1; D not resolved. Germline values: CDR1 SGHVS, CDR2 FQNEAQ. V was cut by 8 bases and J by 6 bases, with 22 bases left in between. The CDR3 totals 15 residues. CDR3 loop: CASRLEADPRAEAFF. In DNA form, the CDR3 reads TGTGCCAGCCGACTTGAGGCCGACCCGAGGGCTGAAGCTTTCTTT.